This T cell receptor (beta chain) was captured in a study of blood T cell repertoires in COVID-19. Study background: The study drew acute and convalescent COVID-19 samples from the United States, Italy and Spain.

This CDR3 has 14 residues. Germline V gene data show CDR1 as LNHDA and CDR2 as SQIVND (reference sequence). V lost 1 base and J 1 base, leaving 7 bases between the germline ends. A note on this clone: This same CDR3 is encoded by further DNA sequences in the sample.

Individuals drawn from some 25 US areas were roughly 18 to 89 years old. The study assigned cohorts using participant-reported clinical history. Authors' data handling: By means of reference gene primer amplification, nucleated cell counts were estimated. Here immunoSEQ multiplex PCR was the method, and the copy in TCRdb shows in-frame clones only, minus some. From that table come the V and J calls and clone size; the DNA was used to work out D and trimming. The sample lists around 250,000 clones, 85% seen once, with approximately 8.6% in the top ten. The chain couples TRBV19 to TRBJ1-1; possible D gene TRBD1, 5 bases. The sequence came from a woman aged 45-65 years with acute COVID-19. The sample was PBMCs or T cells enriched from blood (not recorded which). CDR3 in amino acids: CASSIGTGNTEAFF. The CDR3 nucleotides read TGTGCCAGTAGTATAGGAACAGGGAACACTGAAGCTTTCTTT.